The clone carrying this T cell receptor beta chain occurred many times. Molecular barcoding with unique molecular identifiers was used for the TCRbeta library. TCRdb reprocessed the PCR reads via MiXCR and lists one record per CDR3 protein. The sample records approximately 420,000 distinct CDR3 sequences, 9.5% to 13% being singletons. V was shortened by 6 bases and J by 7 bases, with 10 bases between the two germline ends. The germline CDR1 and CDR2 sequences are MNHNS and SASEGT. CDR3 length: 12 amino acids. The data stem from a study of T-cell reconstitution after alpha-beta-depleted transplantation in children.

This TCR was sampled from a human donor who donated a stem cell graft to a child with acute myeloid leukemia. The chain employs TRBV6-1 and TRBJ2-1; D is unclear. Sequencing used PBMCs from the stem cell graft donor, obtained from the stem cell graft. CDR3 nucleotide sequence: TGTGCCAGCAGAGCCCAGAGAAATGAGCAGTTCTTC. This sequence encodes CASRAQRNEQFF.